Listed below are T cell receptor beta chains from one sample, sequenced in a study of human T cells and chemical hapten exposure. A single record per CDR3 protein comes from TCRdb applying MiXCR to the RACE reads. The repertoire consists of some 300,000 distinct CDR3 sequences, with approximately 5.8% occurring once and the leading ten covering around 8%. Sequencing was performed on whole blood, taken in connection with sensitization to the hapten diphenylcyclopropenone (DPC). The receptors shown here come from a woman under 30 with alopecia areata. Some clones in this sample may be carry-over from other donors' samples. The CDR3 runs from the conserved cysteine through the conserved F or W. A D gene is named only where the DNA matches it firmly. For some rows the clone size is stated as once, few or many, or as a class when expanded; others skip it.

cdr3_nt,cdr3_aa,j_call,d_call,v_call,clone_size
TGTGCCATCAGCCAGAGCCTTAGCGGGGGGGCCGGCACAGATACGCAGTATTTT,CAISQSLSGGAGTDTQYF,TRBJ2-3,TRBD2,TRBV10-3,few
TGTGCCAGCAGTTTCGGAAACAGGGGCTTTAATGGCTACACCTTC,CASSFGNRGFNGYTF,TRBJ1-2,TRBD1,TRBV12-3/TRBV12-4,few
TGTGCCAGCAGCAAATGCCTCATCCCGGGACAGGGCGACCAGCCCCAGCATTTT,CASSKCLIPGQGDQPQHF,TRBJ1-5,-,TRBV21-1,few
TGTGCCAGCAGCCGCCTAAGGGGGAACTATGGCTACACCTTC,CASSRLRGNYGYTF,TRBJ1-2,-,TRBV7-2,few
TGTGCCAGCTCAGTGAATGGGGGCACTGAAGCTTTCTTT,CASSVNGGTEAFF,TRBJ1-1,-,TRBV18,many
TGCAGTGCGTCTGCGAGGGCAGTGATCTCCTATAATTCACCCCTCCACTTT,CSASARAVISYNSPLHF,TRBJ1-6,-,TRBV20-1,few
TGTGCCAGCGGCCCTTCGACGGGGTTAACTGAAGCTTTCTTT,CASGPSTGLTEAFF,TRBJ1-1,-,TRBV5-6,-
TGTGCCAGCAGCTCGCCCTCGACTAGCTCGCGCGCAGAGACCCAGTACTTC,CASSSPSTSSRAETQYF,TRBJ2-5,TRBD2,TRBV11-1,few
TGTGCCAGCTCACCTCTTGGTGCTCAGCCCCAGCATTTT,CASSPLGAQPQHF,TRBJ1-5,-,TRBV18,many
TGTGCCAGCAGCGTAGGGCTAGAAGTCTACGAGCAGTACTTC,CASSVGLEVYEQYF,TRBJ2-7,-,TRBV9,many
TGCGCCAGCAGCGCGGGCCCGGCGGGGATCCCCAGGGATACGCAGTATTTT,CASSAGPAGIPRDTQYF,TRBJ2-3,-,TRBV5-1,few
TGTGCCAGCTCACAGGGGACAGGGCTTGGCTATGGCTACACCTTC,CASSQGTGLGYGYTF,TRBJ1-2,TRBD1,TRBV18,many
TGTGCCAGCAGTTTAGAGGGGCAAGGCAATCAGCCCCAGCATTTT,CASSLEGQGNQPQHF,TRBJ1-5,-,TRBV12-3/TRBV12-4,-
TGTGCCATCAGTGAATACAGAGACACTGAAGCTTTCTTT,CAISEYRDTEAFF,TRBJ1-1,-,TRBV10-3,few
TGTGCCAGCAGTTCGCAGGCGGGGGAGACCCAGTACTTC,CASSSQAGETQYF,TRBJ2-5,-,TRBV6-6,-